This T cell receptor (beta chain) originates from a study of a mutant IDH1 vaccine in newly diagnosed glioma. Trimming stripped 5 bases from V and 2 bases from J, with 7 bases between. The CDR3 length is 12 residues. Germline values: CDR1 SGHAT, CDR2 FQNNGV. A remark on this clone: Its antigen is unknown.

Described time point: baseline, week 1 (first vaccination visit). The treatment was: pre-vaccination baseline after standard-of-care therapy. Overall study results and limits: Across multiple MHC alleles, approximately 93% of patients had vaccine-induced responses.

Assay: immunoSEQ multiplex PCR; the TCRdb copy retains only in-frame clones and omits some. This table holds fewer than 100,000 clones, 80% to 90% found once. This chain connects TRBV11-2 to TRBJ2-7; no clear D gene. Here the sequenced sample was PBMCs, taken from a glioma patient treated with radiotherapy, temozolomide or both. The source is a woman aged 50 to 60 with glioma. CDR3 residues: CASSPGPYEQYF. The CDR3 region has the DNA TGTGCCAGCAGCCCCGGACCCTACGAGCAGTACTTC.